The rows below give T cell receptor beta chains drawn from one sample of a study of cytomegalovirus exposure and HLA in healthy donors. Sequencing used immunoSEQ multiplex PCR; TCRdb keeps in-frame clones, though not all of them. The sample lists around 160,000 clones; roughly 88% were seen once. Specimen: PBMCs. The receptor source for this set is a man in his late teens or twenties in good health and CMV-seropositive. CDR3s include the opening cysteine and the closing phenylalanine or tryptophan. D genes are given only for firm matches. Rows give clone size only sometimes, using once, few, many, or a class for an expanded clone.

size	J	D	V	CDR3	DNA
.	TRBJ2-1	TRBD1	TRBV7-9	CASSSDRGNNEQFF	TGTGCCAGCAGCTCCGACAGGGGCAACAATGAGCAGTTCTTC
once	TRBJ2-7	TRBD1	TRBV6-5	CASSYGRTGVTEQYF	TGTGCCAGCAGTTACGGCCGGACAGGGGTTACCGAGCAGTACTTC
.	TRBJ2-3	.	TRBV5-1	CASSLGGASTDTQYF	TGCGCCAGCAGCTTGGGGGGAGCGAGCACAGATACGCAGTATTTT
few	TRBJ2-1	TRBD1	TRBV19	CASKLQGADEQFF	TGTGCCAGCAAGCTACAGGGGGCGGATGAGCAGTTCTTC
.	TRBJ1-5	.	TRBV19	CASRDFKKWRQPQHF	TGTGCCAGTCGGGACTTTAAAAAATGGCGGCAGCCCCAGCATTTT
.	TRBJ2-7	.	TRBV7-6	CASSSDRLHEQYF	TGTGCCAGCAGCTCCGACAGGCTCCACGAGCAGTACTTC
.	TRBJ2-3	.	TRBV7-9	CASSSNDRDTGRDTQYF	TGTGCCAGCAGCTCTAACGACCGGGACACTGGTAGGGATACGCAGTATTTT
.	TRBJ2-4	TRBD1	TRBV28	CASTPPQGSLAKNIQYF	TGTGCCAGCACTCCACCACAGGGGTCCTTAGCCAAAAACATTCAGTACTTC
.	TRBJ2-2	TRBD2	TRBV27	CASSLVASGTGELFF	TGTGCCAGCAGTTTAGTGGCTAGCGGGACCGGGGAGCTGTTTTTT
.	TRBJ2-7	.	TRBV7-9	CASSLVVGQNYEQYF	TGTGCCAGCAGCTTAGTCGTTGGGCAAAACTACGAGCAGTACTTC
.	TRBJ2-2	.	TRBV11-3	CASSPLAAGELFF	TGTGCCAGCAGCCCGCTCGCGGCCGGGGAGCTGTTTTTT
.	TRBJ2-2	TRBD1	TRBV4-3	CASSQDGDRVRTGELFF	TGCGCCAGCAGCCAAGACGGGGACAGGGTTAGGACCGGGGAGCTGTTTTTT
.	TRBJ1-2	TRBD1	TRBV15	CATSRGLQGAHYGYTF	TGTGCCACCAGCAGGGGATTACAGGGGGCTCACTATGGCTACACCTTC
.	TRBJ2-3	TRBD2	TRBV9	CASSVGVAGGLLPSTDTQYF	TGTGCCAGCAGCGTAGGGGTAGCGGGGGGTCTTTTACCTAGCACAGATACGCAGTATTTT
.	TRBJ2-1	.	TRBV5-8	CASSLRGAEVQFF	TGTGCCAGCAGCCTCCGGGGGGCGGAGGTGCAGTTCTTC
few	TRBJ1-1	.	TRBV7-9	CASSPAWVQGSTEAFF	TGTGCCAGCAGCCCAGCGTGGGTCCAGGGTAGCACTGAAGCTTTCTTT
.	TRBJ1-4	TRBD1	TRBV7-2	CASSLDRGNEKLFF	TGTGCCAGCAGCTTGGACAGGGGTAATGAAAAACTGTTTTTT
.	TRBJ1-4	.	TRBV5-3	CARSFPGSTNEKLFF	TGTGCCAGAAGCTTCCCGGGTTCAACTAATGAAAAACTGTTTTTT
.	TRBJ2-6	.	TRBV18	CASSLVWLRGTGANVLTF	TGTGCCAGCTCACTCGTGTGGTTACGGGGGACTGGGGCCAACGTCCTGACTTTC
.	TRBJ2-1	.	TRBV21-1	CAITKTGGHEQFF	TGTGCAATTACAAAGACAGGGGGCCATGAGCAGTTCTTC
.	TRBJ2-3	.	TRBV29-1	CSVEGRLTDTQYF	TGCAGCGTTGAAGGCAGGTTGACAGATACGCAGTATTTT
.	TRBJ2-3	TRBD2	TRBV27	CASSPLAQADTQYF	TGTGCCAGCAGTCCACTAGCGCAAGCAGATACGCAGTATTTT
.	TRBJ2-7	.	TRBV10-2	CASSMDSSYEQYF	TGCGCCAGCAGCATGGACAGCTCCTACGAGCAGTACTTC
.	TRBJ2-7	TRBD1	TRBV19	CASSPRTGLSFYEQYF	TGTGCCAGTAGTCCTAGGACAGGGTTAAGTTTCTACGAGCAGTACTTC
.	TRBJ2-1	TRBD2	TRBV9	CASSVGKSGGDDNEQFF	TGTGCCAGCAGCGTCGGAAAAAGCGGGGGGGATGACAATGAGCAGTTCTTC
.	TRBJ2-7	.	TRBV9	CASSFQPGDHEQYF	TGTGCCAGCAGCTTCCAGCCAGGGGACCACGAGCAGTACTTC
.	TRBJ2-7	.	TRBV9	CASSASGAYEQYF	TGTGCCAGCAGCGCATCGGGGGCCTACGAGCAGTACTTC
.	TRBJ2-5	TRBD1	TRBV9	CASSVVGTGRETQYF	TGTGCCAGCAGCGTAGTGGGGACAGGGAGAGAGACCCAGTACTTC
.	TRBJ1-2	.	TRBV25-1	CASSGPDRTDGYTF	TGTGCCAGCAGTGGCCCAGACCGGACTGATGGCTACACCTTC
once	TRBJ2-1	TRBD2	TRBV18	CASSPPGGGEQFF	TGTGCCAGCTCGCCGCCGGGGGGGGGTGAGCAGTTCTTC
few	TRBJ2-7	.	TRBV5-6	CASSLELGVPYEQYF	TGTGCCAGCAGCTTGGAATTAGGGGTCCCCTACGAGCAGTACTTC
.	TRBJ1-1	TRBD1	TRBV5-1	CASSFGAGGEAFF	TGCGCCAGCAGCTTTGGGGCAGGGGGTGAAGCTTTCTTT
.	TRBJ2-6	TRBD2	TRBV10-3	CAISRALAGDRSGANVLTF	TGTGCCATCAGCCGTGCCCTAGCGGGCGACCGCTCTGGGGCCAACGTCCTGACTTTC
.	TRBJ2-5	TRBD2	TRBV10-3	CAIRRGTSGAYQETQYF	TGTGCCATAAGGAGAGGGACTAGCGGGGCCTACCAAGAGACCCAGTACTTC
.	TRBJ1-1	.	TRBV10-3	CAISESTVEAFF	TGTGCCATCAGTGAGTCGACAGTTGAAGCTTTCTTT
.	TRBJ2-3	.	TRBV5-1	CASSLQQADTQYF	TGCGCCAGCAGCTTGCAGCAGGCAGATACGCAGTATTTT
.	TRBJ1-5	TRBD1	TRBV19	CASSRRTGSDQPQHF	TGTGCCAGTAGTAGGCGGACAGGGTCGGACCAGCCCCAGCATTTT